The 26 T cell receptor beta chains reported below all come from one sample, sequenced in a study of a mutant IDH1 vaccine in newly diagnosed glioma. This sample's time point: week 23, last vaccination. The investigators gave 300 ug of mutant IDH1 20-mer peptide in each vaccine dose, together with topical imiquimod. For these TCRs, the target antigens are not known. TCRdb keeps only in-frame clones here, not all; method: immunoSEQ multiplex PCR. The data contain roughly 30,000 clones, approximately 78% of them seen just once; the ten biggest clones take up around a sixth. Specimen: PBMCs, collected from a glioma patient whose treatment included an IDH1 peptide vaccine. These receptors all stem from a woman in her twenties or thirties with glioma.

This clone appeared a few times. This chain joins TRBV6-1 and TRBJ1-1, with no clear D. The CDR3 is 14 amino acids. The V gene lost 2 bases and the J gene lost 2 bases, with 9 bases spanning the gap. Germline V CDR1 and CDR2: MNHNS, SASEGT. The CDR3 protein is CASSERTVNTEAFF. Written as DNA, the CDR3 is TGTGCCAGCAGTGAACGAACAGTAAACACTGAAGCTTTCTTT.

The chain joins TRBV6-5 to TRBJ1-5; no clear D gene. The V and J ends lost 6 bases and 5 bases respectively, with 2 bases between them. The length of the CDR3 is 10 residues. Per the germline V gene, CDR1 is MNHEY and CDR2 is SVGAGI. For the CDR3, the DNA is TGTGCCAGCAGGTATCAGCCCCAGCATTTT. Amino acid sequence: CASRYQPQHF.

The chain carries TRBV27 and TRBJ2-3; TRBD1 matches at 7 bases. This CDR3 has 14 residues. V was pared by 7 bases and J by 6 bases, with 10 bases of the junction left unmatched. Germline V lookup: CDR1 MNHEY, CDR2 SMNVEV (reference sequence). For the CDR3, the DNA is TGTGCCAGCACCCTGGTAGGGGGCGGGGATACGCAGTATTTT. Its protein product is CASTLVGGGDTQYF.

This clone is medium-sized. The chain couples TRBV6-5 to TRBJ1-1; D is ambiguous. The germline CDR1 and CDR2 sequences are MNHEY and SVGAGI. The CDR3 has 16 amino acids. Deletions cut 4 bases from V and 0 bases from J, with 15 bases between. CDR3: CASSLGSIGMNTEAFF. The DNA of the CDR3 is TGTGCCAGCAGTTTGGGTTCCATCGGGATGAACACTGAAGCTTTCTTT.

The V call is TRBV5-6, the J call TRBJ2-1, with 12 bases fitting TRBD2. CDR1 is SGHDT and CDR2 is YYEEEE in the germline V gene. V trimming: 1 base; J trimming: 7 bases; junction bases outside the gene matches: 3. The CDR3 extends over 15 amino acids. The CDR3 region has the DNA TGTGCCAGCAGCTTGAGGCTAGCGGGGGGGAATGAGCAGTTCTTC. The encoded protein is CASSLRLAGGNEQFF.

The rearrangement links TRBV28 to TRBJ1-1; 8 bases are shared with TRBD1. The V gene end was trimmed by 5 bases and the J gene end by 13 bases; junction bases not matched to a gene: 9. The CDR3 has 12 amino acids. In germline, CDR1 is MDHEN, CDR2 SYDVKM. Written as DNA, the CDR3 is TGTGCCAGCAGTACGCCAACAGGGGGGGTTTTCTTT. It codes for CASSTPTGGVFF. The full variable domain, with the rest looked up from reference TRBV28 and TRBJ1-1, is DVKVTQSSRYLVKRTGEKVFLECVQDMDHENMFWYRQDPGLGLRLIYFSYDVKMKEKGDIPEGYSVSREKKERFSLILESASTNQTSMYLCASSTPTGGVFFGQGTRLTVV.

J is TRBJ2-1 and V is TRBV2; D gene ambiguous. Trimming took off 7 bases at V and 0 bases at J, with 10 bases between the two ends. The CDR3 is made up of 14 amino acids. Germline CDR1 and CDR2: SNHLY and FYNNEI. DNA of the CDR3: TGTGCCAGCACGGCACAGAGCTCCTACAATGAGCAGTTCTTC. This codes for CASTAQSSYNEQFF.

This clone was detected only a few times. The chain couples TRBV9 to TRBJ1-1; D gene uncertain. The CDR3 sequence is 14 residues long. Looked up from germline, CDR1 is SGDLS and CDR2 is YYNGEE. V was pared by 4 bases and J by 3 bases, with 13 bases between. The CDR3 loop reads CASSPLPTDTEAFF. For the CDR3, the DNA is TGTGCCAGCAGCCCCCTCCCTACGGACACTGAAGCTTTCTTT.

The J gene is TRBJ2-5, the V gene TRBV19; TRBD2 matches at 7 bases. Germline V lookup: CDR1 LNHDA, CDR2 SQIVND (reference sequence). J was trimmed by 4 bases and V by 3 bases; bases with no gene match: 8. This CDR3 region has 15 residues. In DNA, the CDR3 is TGTGCCAGTAGTATCCGGGACGGGGGGAGAGAGACCCAGTACTTC. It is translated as CASSIRDGGRETQYF.

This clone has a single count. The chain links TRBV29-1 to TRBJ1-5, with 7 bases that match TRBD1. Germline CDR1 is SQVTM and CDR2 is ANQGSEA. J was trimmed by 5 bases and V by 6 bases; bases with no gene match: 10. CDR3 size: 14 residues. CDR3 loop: CSVNRDSSDQPQHF. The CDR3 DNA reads TGCAGCGTCAACCGGGACAGCTCGGATCAGCCCCAGCATTTT.

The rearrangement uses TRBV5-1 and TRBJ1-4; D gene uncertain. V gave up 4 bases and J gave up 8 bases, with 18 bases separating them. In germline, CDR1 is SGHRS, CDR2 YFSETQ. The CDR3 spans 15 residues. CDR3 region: CASSPFGGGREKLFF. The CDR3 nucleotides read TGCGCCAGCAGCCCTTTTGGCGGCGGGCGGGAAAAACTGTTTTTT. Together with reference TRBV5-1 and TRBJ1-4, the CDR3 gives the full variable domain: KAGVTQTPRYLIKTRGQQVTLSCSPISGHRSVSWYQQTPGQGLQFLFEYFSETQRNKGNFPGRFSGRQFSNSRSEMNVSTLELGDSALYLCASSPFGGGREKLFFGSGTQLSVL.

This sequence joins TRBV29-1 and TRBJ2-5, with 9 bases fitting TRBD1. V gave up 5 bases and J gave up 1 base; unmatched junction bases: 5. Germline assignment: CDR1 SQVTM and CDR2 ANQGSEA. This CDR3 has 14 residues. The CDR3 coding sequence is TGCAGCGTTAAGGGGGGACAGGGCCAAGAGACCCAGTACTTC. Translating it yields CSVKGGQGQETQYF.

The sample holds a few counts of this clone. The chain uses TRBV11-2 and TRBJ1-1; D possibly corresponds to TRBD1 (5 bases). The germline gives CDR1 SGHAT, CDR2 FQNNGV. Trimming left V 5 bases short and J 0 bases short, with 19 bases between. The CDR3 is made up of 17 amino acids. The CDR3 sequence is CASSRSVRELMNTEAFF. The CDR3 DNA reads TGTGCCAGCAGCCGGTCGGTCAGGGAACTTATGAACACTGAAGCTTTCTTT. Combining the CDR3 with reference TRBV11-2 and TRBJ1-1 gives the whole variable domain EAGVAQSPRYKIIEKRQSVAFWCNPISGHATLYWYQQILGQGPKLLIQFQNNGVVDDSQLPKDRFSAERLKGVDSTLKIQPAKLEDSAVYLCASSRSVRELMNTEAFFGQGTRLTVV.

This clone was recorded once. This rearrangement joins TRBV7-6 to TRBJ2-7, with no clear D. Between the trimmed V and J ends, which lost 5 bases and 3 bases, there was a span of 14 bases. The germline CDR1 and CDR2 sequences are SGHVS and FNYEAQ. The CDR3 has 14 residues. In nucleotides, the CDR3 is TGTGCCAGCAGCAGAAACGACCTAGACTACGAGCAGTACTTC. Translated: CASSRNDLDYEQYF.

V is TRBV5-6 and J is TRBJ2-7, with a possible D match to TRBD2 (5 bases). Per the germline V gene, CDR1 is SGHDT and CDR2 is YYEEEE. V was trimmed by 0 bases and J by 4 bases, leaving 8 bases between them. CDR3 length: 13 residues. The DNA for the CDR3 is TGTGCCAGCAGCTTGGTTTCGGGGTACGAGCAGTACTTC. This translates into CASSLVSGYEQYF.

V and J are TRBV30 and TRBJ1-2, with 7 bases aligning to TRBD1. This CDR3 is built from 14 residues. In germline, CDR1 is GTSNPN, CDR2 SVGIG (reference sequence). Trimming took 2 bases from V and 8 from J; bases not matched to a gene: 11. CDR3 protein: CAWSRVGQDMGYTF. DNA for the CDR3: TGTGCCTGGAGTAGAGTTGGACAGGACATGGGCTACACCTTC.

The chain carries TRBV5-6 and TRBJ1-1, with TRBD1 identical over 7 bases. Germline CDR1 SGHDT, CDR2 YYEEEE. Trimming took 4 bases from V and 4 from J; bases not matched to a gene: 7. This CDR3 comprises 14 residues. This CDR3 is CASSADRVGTEAFF. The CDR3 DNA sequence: TGTGCCAGCAGCGCCGACAGGGTGGGCACTGAAGCTTTCTTT.

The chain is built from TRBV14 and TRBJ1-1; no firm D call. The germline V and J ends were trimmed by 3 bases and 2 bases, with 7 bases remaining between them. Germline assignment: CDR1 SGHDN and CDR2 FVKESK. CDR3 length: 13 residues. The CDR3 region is CASSHSLNTEAFF. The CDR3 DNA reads TGTGCCAGCAGCCACTCTCTTAACACTGAAGCTTTCTTT.

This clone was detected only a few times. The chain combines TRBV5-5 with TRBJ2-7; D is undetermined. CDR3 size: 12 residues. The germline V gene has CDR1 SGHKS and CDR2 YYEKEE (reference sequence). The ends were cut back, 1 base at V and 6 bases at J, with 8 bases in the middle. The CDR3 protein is CASSLITGEQYF. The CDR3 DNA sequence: TGTGCCAGCAGCTTGATAACCGGCGAGCAGTACTTC.

The DNA of the CDR3 is TGTGCCATCAGTAGACAGGGGGCACACGGCTACACCTTC. Its protein is CAISRQGAHGYTF. This chain joins TRBV10-3 and TRBJ1-2; 10 nucleotides line up with TRBD1. Trimming at V came to 5 bases and at J to 8 bases, leaving 5 bases not matched to a gene. Looked up from germline, CDR1 is ENHRY and CDR2 is SYGVKD. The CDR3 contains 13 residues.

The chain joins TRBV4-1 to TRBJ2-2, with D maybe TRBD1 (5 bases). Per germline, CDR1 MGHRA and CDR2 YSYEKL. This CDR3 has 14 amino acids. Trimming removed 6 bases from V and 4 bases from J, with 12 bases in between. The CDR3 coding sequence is TGCGCCAGCAGTCGCCAGGGCCGCACCGGGGAGCTGTTTTTT. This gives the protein CASSRQGRTGELFF.

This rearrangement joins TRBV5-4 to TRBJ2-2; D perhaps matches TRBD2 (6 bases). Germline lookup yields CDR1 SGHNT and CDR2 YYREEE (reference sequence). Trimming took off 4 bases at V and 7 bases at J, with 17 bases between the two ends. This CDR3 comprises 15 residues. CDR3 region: CASSVPGLSFGELFF. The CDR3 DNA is TGTGCCAGCAGCGTACCGGGACTGAGCTTCGGGGAGCTGTTTTTT. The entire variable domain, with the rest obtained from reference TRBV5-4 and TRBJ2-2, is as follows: ETGVTQSPTHLIKTRGQQVTLRCSSQSGHNTVSWYQQALGQGPQFIFQYYREEENGRGNFPPRFSGLQFPNYSSELNVNALELDDSALYLCASSVPGLSFGELFFGEGSRLTVL.

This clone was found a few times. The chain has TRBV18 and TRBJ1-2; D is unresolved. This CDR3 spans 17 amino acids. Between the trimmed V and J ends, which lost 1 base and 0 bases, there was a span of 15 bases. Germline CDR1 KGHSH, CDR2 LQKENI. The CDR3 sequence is CASSPRAQAYTNYGYTF. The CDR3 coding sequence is TGTGCCAGCTCACCACGTGCCCAGGCTTATACTAACTATGGCTACACCTTC.

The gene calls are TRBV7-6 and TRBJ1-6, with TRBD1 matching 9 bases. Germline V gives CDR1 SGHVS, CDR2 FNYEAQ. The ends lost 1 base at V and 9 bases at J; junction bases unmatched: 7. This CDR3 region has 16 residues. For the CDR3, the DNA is TGTGCCAGCAGCTTAGGATGGGGACAGGGTGGTTCACCCCTCCACTTT. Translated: CASSLGWGQGGSPLHF.

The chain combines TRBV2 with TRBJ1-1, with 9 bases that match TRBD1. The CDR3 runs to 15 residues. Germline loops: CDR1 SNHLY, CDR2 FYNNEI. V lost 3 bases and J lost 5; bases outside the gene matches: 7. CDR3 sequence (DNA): TGTGCCAGCAGTGATGGGTCACAGGGGGCGACTGAAGCTTTCTTT. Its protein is CASSDGSQGATEAFF.

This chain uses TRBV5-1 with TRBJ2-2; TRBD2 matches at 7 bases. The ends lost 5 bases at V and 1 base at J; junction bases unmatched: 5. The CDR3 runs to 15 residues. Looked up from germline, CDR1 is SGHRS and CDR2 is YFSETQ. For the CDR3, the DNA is TGCGCCAGCAGGTTTTCGGGAGGGAACACCGGGGAGCTGTTTTTT. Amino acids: CASRFSGGNTGELFF. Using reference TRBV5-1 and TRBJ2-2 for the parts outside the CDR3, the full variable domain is KAGVTQTPRYLIKTRGQQVTLSCSPISGHRSVSWYQQTPGQGLQFLFEYFSETQRNKGNFPGRFSGRQFSNSRSEMNVSTLELGDSALYLCASRFSGGNTGELFFGEGSRLTVL.